The rows below give T cell receptor beta chains drawn from one sample of a study of vaccination and CD4 T cells after COVID-19. TCRdb reprocessed the PCR reads via MiXCR and lists one record per CDR3 protein. The repertoire holds under 20,000 distinct CDR3 sequences, around 40% seen once, with roughly a sixth in the top ten. Their antigen targets remain unknown. The source material was CD4+ T cells from blood, cultured in vitro, sampled about 7 months after SARS-CoV-2 vaccination. These receptor sequences come from a human donor who had recovered from COVID-19. Each CDR3 is given with its conserved first and last residue. Fields, in order: clone size, J gene, V gene, D gene, CDR3 protein, CDR3 DNA. The D gene is left open where the match is weak. Expanded clones are given a class, and other clones once, few, many or no size at all.

size: NA
J: TRBJ2-5
V: TRBV20-1
D: TRBD2
CDR3: CSAKLAGETQYF
DNA: TGCAGTGCAAAACTAGCGGGAGAGACCCAGTACTTC

size: NA
J: TRBJ1-5
V: TRBV12-3/TRBV12-4
D: NA
CDR3: CASRPTGNQPQHF
DNA: TGTGCCAGCAGGCCCACAGGGAATCAGCCCCAGCATTTT

size: once
J: TRBJ2-2
V: TRBV6-2/TRBV6-3
D: NA
CDR3: CASSSSNTGELFF
DNA: TGTGCCAGCAGTTCCTCGAACACCGGGGAGCTGTTTTTT

size: NA
J: TRBJ1-2
V: TRBV24-1
D: NA
CDR3: CATSDLDGAGYTF
DNA: TGTGCCACCAGTGATTTGGACGGAGCTGGCTACACCTTC

size: once
J: TRBJ2-7
V: TRBV11-2
D: NA
CDR3: CASSLVPRQAYEQYF
DNA: TGTGCCAGCAGCTTAGTCCCGCGACAGGCCTACGAGCAGTACTTC

size: NA
J: TRBJ2-1
V: TRBV20-1
D: NA
CDR3: CSAKGRENEQFF
DNA: TGCAGTGCGAAGGGTAGGGAGAATGAGCAGTTCTTC

size: NA
J: TRBJ2-3
V: TRBV6-1
D: NA
CDR3: CASSEAVGGSTDTQYF
DNA: TGTGCCAGCAGTGAAGCGGTGGGGGGTAGCACAGATACGCAGTATTTT

size: few
J: TRBJ1-1
V: TRBV29-1
D: NA
CDR3: CSVVNARQAPLEAFF
DNA: TGCAGCGTTGTTAATGCCCGACAGGCTCCCCTTGAAGCTTTCTTT

size: NA
J: TRBJ2-7
V: TRBV20-1
D: NA
CDR3: CSARGHFYEQYF
DNA: TGCAGTGCTCGAGGACACTTCTACGAGCAGTACTTC

size: few
J: TRBJ2-7
V: TRBV7-2
D: NA
CDR3: CASSLDEGPYEQYF
DNA: TGTGCCAGCAGCTTAGATGAGGGACCCTACGAGCAGTACTTC

size: NA
J: TRBJ2-2
V: TRBV7-3
D: NA
CDR3: CASSLGANTGELFF
DNA: TGTGCCAGCAGCTTAGGCGCGAACACCGGGGAGCTGTTTTTT

size: NA
J: TRBJ2-5
V: TRBV20-1
D: TRBD1
CDR3: CSGINRGLEETQYF
DNA: TGCAGTGGTATTAACAGGGGGCTGGAAGAGACCCAGTACTTC

size: few
J: TRBJ2-7
V: TRBV20-1
D: TRBD2
CDR3: CSARRGLSSAEQYF
DNA: TGCAGTGCTCGGAGGGGACTATCTTCCGCCGAGCAGTACTTC

size: NA
J: TRBJ2-3
V: TRBV4-2
D: TRBD2
CDR3: CASSQYRAASGRSTDTQYF
DNA: TGTGCCAGCAGCCAATATAGAGCGGCTAGCGGGCGAAGCACAGATACGCAGTATTTT

size: NA
J: TRBJ2-7
V: TRBV28
D: TRBD1
CDR3: CASSPGTGSYEQYF
DNA: TGTGCCAGCAGCCCCGGGACAGGAAGTTACGAGCAGTACTTC

size: NA
J: TRBJ2-1
V: TRBV27
D: NA
CDR3: CASSPRRDSYNEQFF
DNA: TGTGCCAGCAGCCCTAGGAGGGATTCCTACAATGAGCAGTTCTTC

size: NA
J: TRBJ2-3
V: TRBV11-2
D: NA
CDR3: CASSWQGLSTDTQYF
DNA: TGTGCCAGCAGCTGGCAGGGGCTTAGCACAGATACGCAGTATTTT

size: NA
J: TRBJ1-1
V: TRBV9
D: NA
CDR3: CASSGGPSWGTEAFF
DNA: TGTGCCAGCAGCGGAGGCCCGAGCTGGGGGACTGAAGCTTTCTTT

size: few
J: TRBJ1-5
V: TRBV3-1
D: NA
CDR3: CASSQVMGNQPQHF
DNA: TGTGCCAGCAGCCAAGTGATGGGTAACCAGCCCCAGCATTTT

size: NA
J: TRBJ2-3
V: TRBV20-1
D: NA
CDR3: CSATTYSGARADTQYF
DNA: TGCAGTGCAACCACCTATAGCGGAGCCAGGGCAGATACGCAGTATTTT

size: NA
J: TRBJ1-1
V: TRBV7-3
D: NA
CDR3: CASRPAGDRGTEAFF
DNA: TGTGCCAGCCGTCCTGCCGGGGACCGCGGCACTGAAGCTTTCTTT

size: NA
J: TRBJ2-5
V: TRBV7-2
D: NA
CDR3: CASSPRTTQETQYF
DNA: TGTGCCAGCAGCCCACGGACCACCCAAGAGACCCAGTACTTC

size: few
J: TRBJ1-2
V: TRBV19
D: NA
CDR3: CASSFQTGYYGYTF
DNA: TGTGCCAGTAGTTTTCAGACCGGATACTATGGCTACACCTTC

size: few
J: TRBJ1-2
V: TRBV20-1
D: NA
CDR3: CSASDLYGYTF
DNA: TGCAGTGCTAGCGACCTGTATGGCTACACCTTC

size: NA
J: TRBJ1-1
V: TRBV6-2/TRBV6-3
D: TRBD1
CDR3: CASSYNRGPLVAEAFF
DNA: TGTGCCAGCAGTTATAACAGGGGGCCGTTAGTTGCTGAAGCTTTCTTT

size: NA
J: TRBJ2-5
V: TRBV7-6
D: TRBD2
CDR3: CASSSIAGKETQYF
DNA: TGTGCTAGCAGTTCGATAGCGGGGAAAGAGACCCAGTACTTC

size: NA
J: TRBJ1-2
V: TRBV11-2
D: TRBD1
CDR3: CASSGLRSGQGQGYTF
DNA: TGTGCCAGCAGCGGATTGAGATCGGGACAGGGTCAAGGCTACACCTTC

size: medium-sized
J: TRBJ2-3
V: TRBV7-9
D: TRBD1
CDR3: CASSDPIRGRADTQYF
DNA: TGTGCCAGCAGCGACCCCATCAGGGGGCGTGCAGATACGCAGTATTTT

size: NA
J: TRBJ1-2
V: TRBV27
D: TRBD1
CDR3: CASSSGGHNYGYTF
DNA: TGTGCCAGCAGTTCAGGGGGGCATAACTATGGCTACACCTTC

size: few
J: TRBJ1-5
V: TRBV7-9
D: NA
CDR3: CASSRGYQPQHF
DNA: TGTGCCAGCAGTAGGGGATATCAGCCCCAGCATTTT

size: few
J: TRBJ1-2
V: TRBV20-1
D: TRBD1
CDR3: CSATDRGRGEGYTF
DNA: TGCAGTGCAACCGACAGGGGGCGCGGAGAAGGCTACACCTTC

size: NA
J: TRBJ2-5
V: TRBV7-2
D: TRBD1
CDR3: CASSRRDRQETQYF
DNA: TGTGCCAGCAGTCGTCGGGACAGACAAGAGACCCAGTACTTC

size: few
J: TRBJ2-3
V: TRBV7-2
D: NA
CDR3: CASSLVVTVRAQYF
DNA: TGTGCCAGCAGCTTAGTTGTCACGGTCCGCGCGCAGTATTTT

size: NA
J: TRBJ2-3
V: TRBV20-1
D: TRBD1
CDR3: CSAQQRQGAIADTQYF
DNA: TGCAGTGCTCAACAACGACAGGGTGCGATTGCAGATACGCAGTATTTT

size: NA
J: TRBJ1-2
V: TRBV20-1
D: TRBD1
CDR3: CSARPLDRASNYGYTF
DNA: TGCAGTGCTAGACCCTTGGACAGGGCATCTAACTATGGCTACACCTTC

size: NA
J: TRBJ2-5
V: TRBV7-8
D: NA
CDR3: CASSLVGSASPQETQYF
DNA: TGTGCCAGCAGCTTAGTGGGTTCGGCTAGTCCTCAAGAGACCCAGTACTTC

size: few
J: TRBJ2-5
V: TRBV7-3
D: TRBD2
CDR3: CASSPRTRETQYF
DNA: TGTGCCAGCAGCCCAAGGACTAGGGAGACCCAGTACTTC

size: few
J: TRBJ2-5
V: TRBV20-1
D: TRBD2
CDR3: CSAPRTSRGRTQYF
DNA: TGCAGTGCTCCCCGGACTAGCAGGGGCAGGACCCAGTACTTC

size: few
J: TRBJ2-5
V: TRBV15
D: NA
CDR3: CATSRDGETQYF
DNA: TGTGCCACCAGCAGAGATGGGGAGACCCAGTACTTC

size: NA
J: TRBJ2-5
V: TRBV20-1
D: TRBD2
CDR3: CSASSLAGEQETQYF
DNA: TGCAGTGCTAGTTCACTAGCGGGGGAACAAGAGACCCAGTACTTC

size: NA
J: TRBJ1-5
V: TRBV19
D: TRBD1
CDR3: CASSPTGGPYSNQPQHF
DNA: TGTGCCAGTAGCCCGACAGGGGGCCCATATAGCAATCAGCCCCAGCATTTT

size: few
J: TRBJ2-3
V: TRBV20-1
D: TRBD2
CDR3: CSARLGGLATDTQYF
DNA: TGCAGTGCTCGCCTGGGGGGACTAGCGACAGATACGCAGTATTTT

size: NA
J: TRBJ2-3
V: TRBV20-1
D: NA
CDR3: CSARHGVARDTQYF
DNA: TGCAGTGCTAGACACGGGGTGGCGCGAGATACGCAGTATTTT

size: few
J: TRBJ2-5
V: TRBV20-1
D: TRBD2
CDR3: CSARGLAGGQETQYF
DNA: TGCAGTGCTAGAGGCCTAGCGGGGGGGCAAGAGACCCAGTACTTC

size: few
J: TRBJ2-3
V: TRBV15
D: NA
CDR3: CATSRAQDGTDTQYF
DNA: TGTGCCACCAGCAGAGCTCAAGATGGCACAGATACGCAGTATTTT

size: few
J: TRBJ1-2
V: TRBV6-5
D: NA
CDR3: CASSYSGGGPYYGYTF
DNA: TGTGCCAGCAGTTACTCGGGCGGGGGGCCGTACTATGGCTACACCTTC

size: NA
J: TRBJ2-3
V: TRBV11-3
D: NA
CDR3: CASSLVLRRTDTQYF
DNA: TGTGCCAGCAGCTTAGTCTTGCGCCGCACAGATACGCAGTATTTT

size: NA
J: TRBJ1-1
V: TRBV20-1
D: NA
CDR3: CSARRTANTEAFF
DNA: TGCAGTGCTAGACGGACAGCAAACACTGAAGCTTTCTTT

size: NA
J: TRBJ1-2
V: TRBV20-1
D: NA
CDR3: CSATHRARSLYGYTF
DNA: TGCAGTGCCACCCACCGGGCCCGAAGCCTTTATGGCTACACCTTC

size: few
J: TRBJ2-5
V: TRBV7-9
D: NA
CDR3: CASSLLTSSETQYF
DNA: TGTGCCAGCAGCTTACTTACTAGTAGCGAGACCCAGTACTTC